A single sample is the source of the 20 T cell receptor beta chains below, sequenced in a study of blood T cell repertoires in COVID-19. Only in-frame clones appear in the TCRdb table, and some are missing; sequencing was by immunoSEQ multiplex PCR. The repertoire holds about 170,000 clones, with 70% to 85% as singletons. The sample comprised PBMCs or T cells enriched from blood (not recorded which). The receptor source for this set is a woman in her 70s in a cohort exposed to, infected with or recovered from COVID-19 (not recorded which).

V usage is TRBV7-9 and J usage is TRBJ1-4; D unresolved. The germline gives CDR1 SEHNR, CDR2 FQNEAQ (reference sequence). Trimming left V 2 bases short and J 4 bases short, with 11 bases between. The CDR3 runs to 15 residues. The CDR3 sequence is CASSLSVQHNEKLFF. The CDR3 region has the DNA TGTGCCAGCAGCTTATCAGTACAGCATAATGAAAAACTGTTTTTT.

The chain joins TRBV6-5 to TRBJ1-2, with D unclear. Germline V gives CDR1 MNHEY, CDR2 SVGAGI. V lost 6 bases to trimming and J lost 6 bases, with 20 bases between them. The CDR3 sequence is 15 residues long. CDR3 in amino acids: CASSHYDLIDDGYTF. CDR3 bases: TGTGCCAGCAGCCACTATGACCTCATCGACGATGGCTACACCTTC.

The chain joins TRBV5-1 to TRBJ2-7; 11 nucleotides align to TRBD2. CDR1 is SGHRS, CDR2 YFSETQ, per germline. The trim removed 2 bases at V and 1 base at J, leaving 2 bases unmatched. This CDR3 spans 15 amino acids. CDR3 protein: CASSLLAGVSYEQYF. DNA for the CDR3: TGCGCCAGCAGCTTACTAGCGGGAGTATCCTACGAGCAGTACTTC. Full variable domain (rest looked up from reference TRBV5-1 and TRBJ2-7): KAGVTQTPRYLIKTRGQQVTLSCSPISGHRSVSWYQQTPGQGLQFLFEYFSETQRNKGNFPGRFSGRQFSNSRSEMNVSTLELGDSALYLCASSLLAGVSYEQYFGPGTRLTVT.

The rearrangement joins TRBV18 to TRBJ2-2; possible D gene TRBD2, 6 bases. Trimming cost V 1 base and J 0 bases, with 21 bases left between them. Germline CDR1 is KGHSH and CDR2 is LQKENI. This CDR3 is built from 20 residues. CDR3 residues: CASSPRNPSDATTNTGELFF. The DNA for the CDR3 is TGTGCCAGCTCACCACGCAACCCTAGCGACGCTACGACGAACACCGGGGAGCTGTTTTTT.

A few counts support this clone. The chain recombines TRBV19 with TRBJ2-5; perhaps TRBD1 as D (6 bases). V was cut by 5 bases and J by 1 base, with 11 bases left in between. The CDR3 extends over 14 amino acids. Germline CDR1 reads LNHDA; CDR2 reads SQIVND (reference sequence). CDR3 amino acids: CASSSDSRQETQYF. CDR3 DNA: TGTGCCAGTAGTTCGGACAGCCGCCAAGAGACCCAGTACTTC.

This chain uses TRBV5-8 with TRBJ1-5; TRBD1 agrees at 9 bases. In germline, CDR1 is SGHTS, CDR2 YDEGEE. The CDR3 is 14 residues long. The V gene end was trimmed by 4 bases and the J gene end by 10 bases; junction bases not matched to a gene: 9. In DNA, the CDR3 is TGTGCCAGCAGCCTAACAGGGGGCGGATTACCCCAGCATTTT. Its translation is CASSLTGGGLPQHF. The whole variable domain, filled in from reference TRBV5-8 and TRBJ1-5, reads EAGVTQSPTHLIKTRGQQATLRCSPISGHTSVYWYQQALGLGLQFLLWYDEGEERNRGNFPPRFSGRQFPNYSSELNVNALELEDSALYLCASSLTGGGLPQHFGDGTRLSIL.

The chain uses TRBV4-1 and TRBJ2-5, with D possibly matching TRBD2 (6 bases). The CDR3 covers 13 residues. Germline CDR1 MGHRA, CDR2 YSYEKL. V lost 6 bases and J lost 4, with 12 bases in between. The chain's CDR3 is CASSGRTPETQYF. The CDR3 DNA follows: TGCGCCAGCAGTGGGAGGACCCCAGAGACCCAGTACTTC.

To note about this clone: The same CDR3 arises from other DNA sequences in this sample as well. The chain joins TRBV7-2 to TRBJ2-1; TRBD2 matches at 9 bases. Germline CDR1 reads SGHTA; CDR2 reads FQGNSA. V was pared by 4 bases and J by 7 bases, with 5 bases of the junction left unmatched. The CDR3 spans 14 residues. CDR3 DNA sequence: TGTGCCAGCAGCTCCGGGACTAGCCCAAATGAGCAGTTCTTC. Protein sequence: CASSSGTSPNEQFF.

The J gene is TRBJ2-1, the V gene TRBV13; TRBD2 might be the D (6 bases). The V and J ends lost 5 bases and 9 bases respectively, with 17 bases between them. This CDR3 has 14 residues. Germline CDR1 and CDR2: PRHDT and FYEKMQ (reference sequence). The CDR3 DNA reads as TGTGCCAGCAGCGGTATGCGGGGAGCGGGTGAGCAGTTCTTC. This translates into CASSGMRGAGEQFF.

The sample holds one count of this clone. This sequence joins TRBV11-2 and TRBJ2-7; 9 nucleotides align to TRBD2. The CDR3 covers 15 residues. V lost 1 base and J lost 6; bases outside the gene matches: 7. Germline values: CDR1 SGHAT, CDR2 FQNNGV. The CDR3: CASSLAAGGLGEQYF. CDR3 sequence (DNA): TGTGCCAGCAGCTTAGCGGCGGGAGGGCTCGGCGAGCAGTACTTC. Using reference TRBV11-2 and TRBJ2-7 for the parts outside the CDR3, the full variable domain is EAGVAQSPRYKIIEKRQSVAFWCNPISGHATLYWYQQILGQGPKLLIQFQNNGVVDDSQLPKDRFSAERLKGVDSTLKIQPAKLEDSAVYLCASSLAAGGLGEQYFGPGTRLTVT.

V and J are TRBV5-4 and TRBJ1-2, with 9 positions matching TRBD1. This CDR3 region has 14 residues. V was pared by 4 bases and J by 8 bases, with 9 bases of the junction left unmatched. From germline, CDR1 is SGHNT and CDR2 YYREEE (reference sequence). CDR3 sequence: CASSLTGTGKGYTF. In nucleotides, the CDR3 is TGTGCCAGCAGCCTAACAGGGACAGGGAAGGGCTACACCTTC.

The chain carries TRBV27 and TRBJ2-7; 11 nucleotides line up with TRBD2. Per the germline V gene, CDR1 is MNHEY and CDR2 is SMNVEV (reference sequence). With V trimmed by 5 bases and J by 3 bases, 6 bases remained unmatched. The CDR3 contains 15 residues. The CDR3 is CASSARTSGHYEQYF. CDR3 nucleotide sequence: TGTGCCAGCAGTGCACGGACTAGCGGGCACTACGAGCAGTACTTC.

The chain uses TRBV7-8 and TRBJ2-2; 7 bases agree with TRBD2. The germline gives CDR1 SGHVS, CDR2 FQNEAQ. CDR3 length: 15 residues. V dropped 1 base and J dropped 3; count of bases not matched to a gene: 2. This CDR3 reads CASSLEGLHTGELFF. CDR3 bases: TGTGCCAGCAGCTTAGAGGGACTACACACCGGGGAGCTGTTTTTT.

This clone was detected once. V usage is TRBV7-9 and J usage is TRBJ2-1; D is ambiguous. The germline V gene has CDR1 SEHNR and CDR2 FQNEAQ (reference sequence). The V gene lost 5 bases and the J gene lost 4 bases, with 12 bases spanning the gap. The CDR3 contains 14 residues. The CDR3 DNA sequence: TGTGCCAGCAGCGCCTTGTGGCCGTACAATGAGCAGTTCTTC. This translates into CASSALWPYNEQFF.

The CDR3 loop is CASSSLDRFSGRQPQHF. The CDR3 bases are TGTGCCAGCAGTTCCTTGGACAGGTTCTCCGGAAGGCAGCCCCAGCATTTT. V and J are TRBV27 and TRBJ1-5, with 7 nucleotides matching TRBD1. Germline CDR1 MNHEY, CDR2 SMNVEV (reference sequence). Trimming took 4 bases from V and 7 from J; bases not matched to a gene: 16. The CDR3 loop spans 17 amino acids.

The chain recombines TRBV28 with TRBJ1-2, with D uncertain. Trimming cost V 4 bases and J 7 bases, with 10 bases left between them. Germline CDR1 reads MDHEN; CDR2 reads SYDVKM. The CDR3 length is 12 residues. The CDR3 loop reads CASSYQMSGYTF. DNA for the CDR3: TGTGCCAGCAGTTACCAGATGTCTGGCTACACCTTC.

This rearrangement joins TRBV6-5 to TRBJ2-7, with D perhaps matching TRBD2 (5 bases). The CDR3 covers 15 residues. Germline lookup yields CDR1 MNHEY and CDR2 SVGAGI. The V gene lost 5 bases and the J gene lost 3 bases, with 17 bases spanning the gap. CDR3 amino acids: CASSKQLTTDYEQYF. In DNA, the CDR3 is TGTGCCAGCAGTAAACAATTGACTACGGACTACGAGCAGTACTTC.

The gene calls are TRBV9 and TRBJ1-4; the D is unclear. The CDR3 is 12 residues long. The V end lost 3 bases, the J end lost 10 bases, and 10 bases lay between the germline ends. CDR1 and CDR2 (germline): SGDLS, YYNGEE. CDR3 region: CASSAPEGKLFF. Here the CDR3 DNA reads TGTGCCAGCAGCGCCCCCGAGGGAAAACTGTTTTTT.

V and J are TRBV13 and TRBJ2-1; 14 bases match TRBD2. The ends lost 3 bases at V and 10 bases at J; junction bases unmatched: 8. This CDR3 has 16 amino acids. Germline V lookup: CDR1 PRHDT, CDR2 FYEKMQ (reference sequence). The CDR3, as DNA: TGTGCCAGCAGCTTCCCGGGACTAGCGGGAGTACGAGAGCAGTTCTTC. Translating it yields CASSFPGLAGVREQFF. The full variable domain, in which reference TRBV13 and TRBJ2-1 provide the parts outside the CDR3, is AAGVIQSPRHLIKEKRETATLKCYPIPRHDTVYWYQQGPGQDPQFLISFYEKMQSDKGSIPDRFSAQQFSDYHSELNMSSLELGDSALYFCASSFPGLAGVREQFFGPGTRLTVL.

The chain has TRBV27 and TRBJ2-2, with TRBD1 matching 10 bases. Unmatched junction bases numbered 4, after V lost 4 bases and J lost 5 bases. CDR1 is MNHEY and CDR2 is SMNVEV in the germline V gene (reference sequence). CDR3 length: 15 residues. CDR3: CASSWGQGRTGELFF. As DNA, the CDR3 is TGTGCCAGCAGTTGGGGACAGGGGCGGACCGGGGAGCTGTTTTTT.